Following are 12 T cell receptor beta chains from one sample sequenced in a study of cytomegalovirus exposure and HLA in healthy donors. The PCR contained 60 Vbeta and 13 Jbeta primers. Produced via immunoSEQ multiplex PCR; TCRdb's table is partial and in-frame only. The repertoire table contains about 130,000 clones. The sample consisted of PBMCs. These receptors originate from a man between 18 and 29 years old in good health and CMV-seronegative.

The V gene is TRBV11-2, the J gene TRBJ2-5; 11 positions match TRBD1. Germline V gene data show CDR1 as SGHAT and CDR2 as FQNNGV. CDR3 length: 14 residues. With V trimmed by 4 bases and J by 4 bases, 2 bases remained unmatched. The CDR3 here is CASSSDRGRETQYF. As DNA, the CDR3 is TGTGCCAGCAGCTCGGACAGGGGGCGAGAGACCCAGTACTTC.

V usage is TRBV6-5 and J usage is TRBJ2-5; D perhaps matches TRBD2 (5 bases). The end of the DNA fits TRBJ2-7 better, so the J call may be wrong. Germline CDR1 MNHEY, CDR2 SVGAGI. The CDR3 length is 14 residues. The CDR3 sequence: CASTLGAGDLEQYF. The CDR3 coding sequence is TGTGCCAGCACCCTGGGAGCCGGAGACCTCGAGCAGTACTTC.

The chain is built from TRBV25-1 and TRBJ2-4; 9 bases agree with TRBD1. CDR1 and CDR2 (germline): MGHDK, SYGVNS. Trimming took 4 bases from V and 3 from J; bases not matched to a gene: 4. The CDR3 covers 15 residues. CDR3 in DNA: TGTGCCAGCAGTGGGACAGGGGATCTCAAAAACATTCAGTACTTC. It codes for CASSGTGDLKNIQYF.

The rearrangement links TRBV27 to TRBJ2-5, with 9 bases lining up with TRBD1. Germline CDR1 and CDR2: MNHEY and SMNVEV (reference sequence). J lost 5 bases, V lost 5 bases, and 9 bases had no gene match. The CDR3 runs 15 residues. The CDR3 loop is CASSPWDRVGETQYF. CDR3 coding DNA: TGTGCCAGCAGTCCCTGGGACAGGGTGGGTGAGACCCAGTACTTC.

The chain joins TRBV29-1 to TRBJ2-2, with 8 bases aligning to TRBD1. The J segment lost 5 bases and the V segment lost 6 bases, leaving 8 bases of the junction unmatched. This CDR3 is 14 amino acids long. Germline V gene sequence: CDR1 SQVTM, CDR2 ANQGSEA. The DNA of the CDR3 is TGCAGCGTCTCGGCCACAGGGGGAACCGGGGAGCTGTTTTTT. As protein: CSVSATGGTGELFF.

The chain joins TRBV7-8 to TRBJ1-2; D is unresolved. The germline V and J ends were trimmed by 0 bases and 6 bases, with 11 bases remaining between them. Germline assignment: CDR1 SGHVS and CDR2 FQNEAQ. The CDR3 consists of 14 residues. Here the CDR3 reads CASSLALTGDGYTF. The CDR3 DNA sequence: TGTGCCAGCAGCTTAGCATTAACGGGTGATGGCTACACCTTC.

The CDR3 bases are TGTGCCAGCAGCTTCAGACAGGGGCGGCGGGAGACCCAGTACTTC. Translating gives CASSFRQGRRETQYF. The chain recombines TRBV7-7 with TRBJ2-5, with 8 bases identical to TRBD1. CDR3 length: 15 amino acids. After removal of 3 bases from V and 5 bases from J, the junction contained 8 bases not matched to a gene. Germline V gives CDR1 SSHAT, CDR2 FNYEAQ (reference sequence).

The chain links TRBV30 to TRBJ1-4, with D uncertain. Trimming removed 0 bases at V and 3 bases at J, with 11 bases between. Germline values: CDR1 GTSNPN, CDR2 SVGIG (reference sequence). The CDR3 loop spans 15 amino acids. CDR3 bases: TGTGCCTGGAGTGTCCTATCCCGCCCTAATGAAAAACTGTTTTTT. It yields the protein CAWSVLSRPNEKLFF.

The chain has TRBV25-1 and TRBJ2-3; D is uncertain. The ends were cut back, 2 bases at V and 1 base at J, with 10 bases in the middle. Germline assignment: CDR1 MGHDK and CDR2 SYGVNS. This CDR3 has 15 residues. CDR3 coding DNA: TGTGCCAGCAGTGAAAGAGTTGAGGGCACAGATACGCAGTATTTT. It encodes CASSERVEGTDTQYF.

V and J are TRBV18 and TRBJ1-2, with D unclear. Germline assignment: CDR1 KGHSH and CDR2 LQKENI. This CDR3 has 13 amino acids. Trimming stripped 6 bases from V and 4 bases from J, with 12 bases between. CDR3 loop: CASSLGRSYGYTF. CDR3 coding DNA: TGTGCCAGCTCGCTAGGCCGTAGCTATGGCTACACCTTC. The full variable domain, rest sourced from reference TRBV18 and TRBJ1-2, is NAGVMQNPRHLVRRRGQEARLRCSPMKGHSHVYWYRQLPEEGLKFMVYLQKENIIDESGMPKERFSAEFPKEGPSILRIQQVVRGDSAAYFCASSLGRSYGYTFGSGTRLTVV.

The gene calls are TRBV29-1 and TRBJ2-5; 16 nucleotides align to TRBD2. After removal of 7 bases from V and 5 bases from J, the junction contained 19 bases not matched to a gene. Germline assignment: CDR1 SQVTM and CDR2 ANQGSEA. The CDR3 is 19 amino acids. CDR3 bases: TGCAGCGCCTCGAGCGGGACTAGCGGGAGGGCCGTCTTTGGGGAGACCCAGTACTTC. Amino acids: CSASSGTSGRAVFGETQYF.

DNA of the CDR3: TGCGCCAGCAGCTCCATAGCGGGGGGGACAGATACGCAGTATTTT. It encodes CASSSIAGGTDTQYF. The chain employs TRBV5-1 and TRBJ2-3; 11 bases map to TRBD2. The V gene's germline CDR1 is SGHRS and CDR2 YFSETQ. The length of the CDR3 is 15 residues. The V and J ends lost 3 bases and 3 bases, in that order; junction bases with no gene match: 3.